This is a list of T cell receptor beta chains from one sample in a study of control samples from healthy donors and cancer patients. Produced via immunoSEQ multiplex PCR; TCRdb's table is partial and in-frame only. The top ten clones hold approximately 0.7% of a sample with under 200,000 clones, around 90% of them seen once. The source material was blood. Receptors originate from a woman aged 25 to 39 in good health. The CDR3 runs from the conserved cysteine through the conserved F or W. Each record gives: V gene, clone size, J gene, D gene, CDR3 DNA, CDR3 protein. D genes are given only for firm matches. Size is omitted from some rows. Given values are once, few, many or a class for expanded clones.

TRBV6-6	-	TRBJ1-5	-	TGTGCCAGCAGTTACTCGCGGGGTGGCAATCAGCCCCAGCATTTT	CASSYSRGGNQPQHF
TRBV2	-	TRBJ1-1	TRBD1	TGTGCCAGCCTAAGGGGACAGGGGGCTGAAGCTTTCTTT	CASLRGQGAEAFF
TRBV5-1	-	TRBJ2-5	TRBD1	TGCGCCAGCAGCTCAGCAGGGGGAAGCCAAGAGACCCAGTACTTC	CASSSAGGSQETQYF
TRBV28	-	TRBJ2-1	-	TGTGCCAGCAGTTTAGCACGTAGCGGAAACTCCTACAATGAGCAGTTCTTC	CASSLARSGNSYNEQFF
TRBV5-8	-	TRBJ1-5	-	TGTGCCAGCAGCTTGTCCGGGGCTAATCAGCCCCAGCATTTT	CASSLSGANQPQHF
TRBV7-2	once	TRBJ2-1	TRBD2	TGTGCCAGCAGCTTAAACCTAGCGGGGGGCAAGCAGTTCTTC	CASSLNLAGGKQFF
TRBV2	-	TRBJ2-2	-	TGTGCCAGCAGTGAAGTGAGGCACACCGGGGAGCTGTTTTTT	CASSEVRHTGELFF
TRBV7-2	few	TRBJ2-7	-	TGTGCCAGCAGCTTAGAAGGTGGGCAGGGCCACGAGCAGTACTTC	CASSLEGGQGHEQYF
TRBV3-1/TRBV3-2	-	TRBJ1-1	-	TGTGCCAGCAGCCAATTAGGGGCAGATATGAACACTGAAGCTTTCTTT	CASSQLGADMNTEAFF
TRBV6-1	few	TRBJ2-7	-	TGTGCCAGCAGTGAGAATTGGCAGGTAGGGGAGCAGTACTTC	CASSENWQVGEQYF
TRBV11-1	-	TRBJ2-7	TRBD1	TGTGCCAGCAGACACAGGGGGGACGAGCAGTACTTC	CASRHRGDEQYF
TRBV12-3/TRBV12-4	-	TRBJ1-2	-	TGTGCCAGCAGCCAACTTAGGTATGGCTACACCTTC	CASSQLRYGYTF
TRBV7-9	-	TRBJ2-5	-	TGTGCCAGCAGCTTAGAATTAGCTAGAGAGACCCAGTACTTC	CASSLELARETQYF
TRBV7-9	-	TRBJ1-1	TRBD1	TGTGCCAGCAGCTCATCGACAGGGATGAACACTGAAGCTTTCTTT	CASSSSTGMNTEAFF
TRBV6-5	-	TRBJ2-7	-	TGTGCCAGTGGGAGAGGGGACCACGAGCAGTACTTC	CASGRGDHEQYF
TRBV4-1	-	TRBJ1-1	-	TGCGCCAGCAGGCTGGGGGGGGTTACCACTGAAGCTTTCTTT	CASRLGGVTTEAFF
TRBV2	-	TRBJ2-2	-	TGTGCCAGCAGTGAATGGGGGGGCAGGGGCGCCGGGGAGCTGTTTTTT	CASSEWGGRGAGELFF
TRBV2	-	TRBJ1-2	TRBD1	TGTGCCAGCAGTGGGACCCCCGGGACAGATATGGGCTACACCTTC	CASSGTPGTDMGYTF
TRBV27	once	TRBJ2-1	-	TGTGCCAGCAGCCGGCGGGAATCCTCCTACAATGAGCAGTTCTTC	CASSRRESSYNEQFF
TRBV7-9	-	TRBJ2-5	TRBD1	TGTGCCAGCAGCCCGACAGGGCCCAACCAAGAGACCCAGTACTTC	CASSPTGPNQETQYF
TRBV11-3	-	TRBJ2-1	-	TGTGCCAGCAGCTCGAGGGTTTTGGATGAGCAGTTCTTC	CASSSRVLDEQFF
TRBV18	-	TRBJ2-7	-	TGTGCCAGCTCACCATCTAGCGCGAGCTCCTACGAGCAGTACTTC	CASSPSSASSYEQYF